The subject of this entry is one TCR beta chain. Its antigen is unknown. The V segment lost 3 bases and the J segment 3 bases; nucleotides outside the gene matches: 2. Germline values: CDR1 SGHNT, CDR2 YYREEE (reference sequence). This CDR3 is 15 amino acids long. The data were obtained in a study of cytomegalovirus exposure and HLA in healthy donors. Study observations and caveats: Rates of TCR association differed by HLA locus in a later analysis, with DRB1 highest and HLA-C lowest. In a later analysis, HLA-associated TCR beta chains were more clonally expanded than equally common others. Most TCR sequences were seen very rarely across donors, but some public TCRs occurred in many.

Vbeta (60) and Jbeta (13) primers were used in the PCR. Clones were read by immunoSEQ multiplex PCR, and TCRdb kept only the in-frame ones, dropping some. The sample has about 150,000 clones; around 77% are singletons. The material sequenced was PBMCs. This chain links TRBV5-4 with TRBJ2-1; 11 nucleotides agree with TRBD1. This receptor was identified in a woman aged 45-59 years in good health and CMV-seropositive. In DNA, the CDR3 is TGTGCCAGCAGCTGGGACAGGGGGAACTACAATGAGCAGTTCTTC. This codes for CASSWDRGNYNEQFF.